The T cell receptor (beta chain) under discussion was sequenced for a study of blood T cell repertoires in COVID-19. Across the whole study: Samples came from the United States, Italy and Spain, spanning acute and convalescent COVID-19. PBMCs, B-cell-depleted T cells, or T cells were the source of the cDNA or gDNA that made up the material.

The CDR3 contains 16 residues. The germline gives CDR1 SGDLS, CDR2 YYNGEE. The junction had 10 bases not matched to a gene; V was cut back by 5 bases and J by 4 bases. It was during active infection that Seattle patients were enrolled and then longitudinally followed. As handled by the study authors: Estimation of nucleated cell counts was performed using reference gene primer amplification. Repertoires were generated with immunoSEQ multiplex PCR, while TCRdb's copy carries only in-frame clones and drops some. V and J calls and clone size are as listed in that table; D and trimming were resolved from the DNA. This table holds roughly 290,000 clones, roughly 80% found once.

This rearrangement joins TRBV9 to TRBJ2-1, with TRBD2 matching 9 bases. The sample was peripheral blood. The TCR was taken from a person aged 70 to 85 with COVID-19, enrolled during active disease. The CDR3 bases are TGTGCCAGCAGTGTAATCCCTAGCGGGGATTACAATGAGCAGTTCTTC. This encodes CASSVIPSGDYNEQFF.